The 4 T cell receptor beta chains listed next were all sequenced from one sample in a study of T-cell reconstitution after alpha-beta-depleted transplantation in children. Molecular barcoding with unique molecular identifiers was used for the TCRbeta library. TCRdb reprocessed the PCR reads via MiXCR and lists one record per CDR3 protein. The sample contains about 900,000 distinct CDR3 sequences, around 30% of which appear only once. Sequences were derived from PBMCs, mostly from graft donor cells, sampled 360 days after TCRalphabeta/CD19-depleted stem cell transplant. These receptors were taken from a boy under three years old who had a stem cell transplant for SCID, so the T cells may come from the graft donor.

This clonotype occurred many times. J is TRBJ2-5 and V is TRBV15; no reliable D call. The germline V gene has CDR1 LNHNV and CDR2 YYDKDF (reference sequence). CDR3 length equals 13 residues. Trimming pared 0 bases from V and 4 bases from J, leaving 6 bases between. CDR3 amino acids: CATSRDLRETQYF. The CDR3 DNA follows: TGTGCCACCAGCAGAGATTTGCGAGAGACCCAGTACTTC.

This chain joins TRBV7-6 and TRBJ1-5; no firm D call. V was cut by 8 bases and J by 3 bases, with 8 bases left in between. Germline V gives CDR1 SGHVS, CDR2 FNYEAQ. This CDR3 has 12 amino acids. CDR3: CASGLFNQPQHF. DNA of the CDR3: TGTGCCAGCGGGCTATTCAATCAGCCCCAGCATTTT.

This clonotype was seen many times. The rearrangement uses TRBV4-3 and TRBJ2-1; TRBD2 might be the D (6 bases). Trimming took 0 bases from V and 4 from J, leaving 10 bases between them. The CDR3 spans 15 residues. Germline CDR1 reads LGHNA; CDR2 reads YSLEER. The CDR3 DNA is TGCGCCAGCAGCCAAGATAGGCGGGGATACAATGAGCAGTTCTTC. Encoded protein: CASSQDRRGYNEQFF.

The genes are TRBV7-2 and TRBJ2-5; TRBD2 aligns across 9 bases. V lost 5 bases to trimming and J lost 3 bases; unmatched junction nucleotides: 7. In germline, CDR1 is SGHTA, CDR2 FQGNSA. The CDR3 has 15 amino acids. Here the CDR3 DNA reads TGTGCCAGCAGCCGAGCGGGGGGACACAAAGAGACCCAGTACTTC. It is translated as CASSRAGGHKETQYF.